These 20 T cell receptor beta chains share one sample of origin, sequenced in a study of T cell responses to AZD1222 COVID-19 vaccine (dated by TCRdb to the early 2020s). Libraries were built with the immunoSEQ multiplex PCR assay. TCRdb carries this immuneACCESS record with in-frame sequences only. Its versions omit some clonotypes, under half of them owing to an unresolved V gene in the studies checked, with the rest unexplained. The sample yields 60,000 to 75,000 clones; 84% were counted once. Of the sample, 20% is held by the ten largest clones. The label giving this sample's time point can be read as: baseline before first vaccination. The sample here was peripheral blood, taken on day 0 of AZD1222 vaccination. The receptors were sampled from an adult in good health.

This chain uses TRBV28 with TRBJ1-1, with D possibly TRBD1 on 5 matching bases. This CDR3 has 12 amino acids. CDR1 and CDR2 (germline): MDHEN, SYDVKM. The V end was cut by 3 bases, the J end by 4 bases, with 6 bases between. The CDR3 is CASSLGVTEAFF. DNA of the CDR3: TGTGCCAGCAGTTTGGGGGTCACTGAAGCTTTCTTT.

This clone has a handful of counts. The chain employs TRBV27 and TRBJ1-6; D is perhaps TRBD1 (5 bases). The length of the CDR3 is 13 residues. The germline gives CDR1 MNHEY, CDR2 SMNVEV (reference sequence). V was shortened by 6 bases and J by 9 bases, with 12 bases between the two germline ends. In nucleotides, the CDR3 is TGTGCCAGCAGGTGGGGGGATAGTTCACCCCTCCACTTT. Protein product: CASRWGDSSPLHF.

The V and J genes are TRBV6-2 or TRBV6-3 and TRBJ2-3; 10 bases match TRBD2. The germline gives CDR1 MNHEY, CDR2 SVGEGT. The junction had 10 bases not matched to a gene; V was cut back by 0 bases and J by 4 bases. This CDR3 comprises 18 residues. The CDR3 sequence is CASSYSMSSGGVADTQYF. Written as DNA, the CDR3 is TGTGCCAGCAGTTACTCGATGTCTAGCGGGGGAGTGGCAGATACGCAGTATTTT.

The chain joins TRBV5-8 to TRBJ1-2, with D maybe TRBD1 (6 bases). The V end lost 0 bases, the J end lost 2 bases, and 11 bases lay between the germline ends. Germline assignment: CDR1 SGHTS and CDR2 YDEGEE. This CDR3 is 15 amino acids long. As DNA, the CDR3 is TGTGCCAGCAGCTTGGAAGGGGGGGAGAACTATGGCTACACCTTC. It translates to CASSLEGGENYGYTF.

The rearrangement joins TRBV28 to TRBJ1-1, with 8 bases matching TRBD1. The germline V gene has CDR1 MDHEN and CDR2 SYDVKM. V gave up 3 bases and J gave up 3 bases; unmatched junction bases: 6. The CDR3 contains 15 residues. CDR3 DNA: TGTGCCAGCAGTTTGGAACAGGGGGACTACACTGAAGCTTTCTTT. Amino acid sequence: CASSLEQGDYTEAFF.

The rearrangement uses TRBV6-2 or TRBV6-3 and TRBJ1-4, with D perhaps TRBD1 (5 bases). Germline CDR1 is MNHEY and CDR2 is SVGEGT. The CDR3 runs to 17 residues. The germline V and J ends were trimmed by 0 bases and 4 bases, with 15 bases remaining between them. Here the CDR3 reads CASSYSRFRQLNEKLFF. The CDR3 DNA sequence: TGTGCCAGCAGTTACTCGAGGTTTCGACAGCTTAATGAAAAACTGTTTTTT.

J is TRBJ1-1 and V is TRBV11-1, with a tentative D call TRBD1 (5 bases). The CDR3 totals 16 residues. V lost 5 bases, J lost 4 bases, and 20 bases lay in between. CDR1 and CDR2 (germline): SGHAT, FQDESV (reference sequence). This CDR3 reads CASSLERGGQGTEAFF. The CDR3 bases are TGTGCCAGCAGCCTCGAAAGGGGCGGCCAAGGCACTGAAGCTTTCTTT. Complete variable domain (other parts from reference TRBV11-1 and TRBJ1-1): EAEVAQSPRYKITEKSQAVAFWCDPISGHATLYWYRQILGQGPELLVQFQDESVVDDSQLPKDRFSAERLKGVDSTLKIQPAELGDSAMYLCASSLERGGQGTEAFFGQGTRLTVV.

J is TRBJ1-2 and V is TRBV7-9; D is ambiguous. The V gene's germline CDR1 is SEHNR and CDR2 FQNEAQ (reference sequence). Trimming took 5 bases from V and 7 from J, leaving 11 bases between them. The length of the CDR3 is 12 residues. The CDR3 DNA sequence: TGTGCCAGCAGCCCCACGGATGGTGGCTACACCTTC. This gives the protein CASSPTDGGYTF.

The chain employs TRBV12-3 or TRBV12-4 and TRBJ1-4; D gene ambiguous. The CDR3 is made up of 13 amino acids. V lost 1 base and J lost 8, with 8 bases in between. The CDR3 here is CASSLDVLEKLFF. The CDR3 coding sequence is TGTGCCAGCAGTTTAGACGTATTAGAAAAACTGTTTTTT.

The chain couples TRBV7-9 to TRBJ2-2, with D unresolved. This CDR3 has 13 amino acids. V lost 2 bases to trimming and J lost 7 bases, with 8 bases between them. Germline loops: CDR1 SEHNR, CDR2 FQNEAQ (reference sequence). The CDR3 region has the DNA TGTGCCAGCAGCTTAATCGCCGGCGGGGAGCTGTTTTTT. Residues: CASSLIAGGELFF.

The chain has TRBV5-8 and TRBJ2-5; possibly TRBD1 for D (7 bases). Trimming cost V 4 bases and J 2 bases, with 12 bases left between them. CDR1 is SGHTS, CDR2 YDEGEE, per germline. This CDR3 region has 14 residues. The DNA of the CDR3 is TGTGCCAGCAGCCCGGGGGACAGACAAGAGACCCAGTACTTC. Encoded protein: CASSPGDRQETQYF.

The V and J genes are TRBV5-8 and TRBJ2-2; no reliable D call. This CDR3 is 16 amino acids long. V gave up 4 bases and J gave up 4 bases, with 17 bases separating them. The V gene's germline CDR1 is SGHTS and CDR2 YDEGEE. The CDR3 sequence is CASSLARSTGTGELFF. The CDR3 DNA is TGTGCCAGCAGCCTCGCTAGATCCACGGGCACCGGGGAGCTGTTTTTT.

This rearrangement joins TRBV18 to TRBJ1-1; D gene unclear. V lost 8 bases and J 8 bases, leaving 18 bases between the germline ends. The CDR3 covers 13 residues. Germline CDR1 is KGHSH and CDR2 is LQKENI. The CDR3 protein is CASTVGVGFEAFF. The CDR3, as DNA: TGTGCCAGCACCGTCGGCGTCGGGTTCGAAGCTTTCTTT.

The chain has TRBV28 and TRBJ1-3; TRBD1 matches at 8 bases. V gave up 5 bases and J gave up 6 bases; unmatched junction bases: 6. CDR1 and CDR2 (germline): MDHEN, SYDVKM. The CDR3 loop spans 14 amino acids. The CDR3 sequence: CASSTGQGPNTIYF. The CDR3 bases are TGTGCCAGCAGTACAGGACAGGGCCCAAACACCATATATTTT.

The J gene is TRBJ2-5, the V gene TRBV28; a possible D gene is TRBD2 (6 bases). The V end was cut by 3 bases, the J end by 3 bases, with 14 bases between. The germline V gene has CDR1 MDHEN and CDR2 SYDVKM. This CDR3 has 15 residues. CDR3 residues: CASSFRRREKETQYF. CDR3 DNA: TGTGCCAGCAGTTTTAGGCGGAGGGAGAAAGAGACCCAGTACTTC.

This clone has only one observation. The CDR3 coding sequence is TGTGCCAGCAGTTTTCGACTAGCGGGGTGGGGCACAGATACGCAGTATTTT. Protein product: CASSFRLAGWGTDTQYF. V and J are TRBV2 and TRBJ2-3; 11 bases are shared with TRBD2. Germline values: CDR1 SNHLY, CDR2 FYNNEI. The CDR3 spans 17 residues. The trim removed 5 bases at V and 1 base at J, leaving 8 bases unmatched.

This clone appeared a few times. This rearrangement joins TRBV27 to TRBJ2-7; either TRBD1 or TRBD2 may fit D (5 bases each). CDR1 is MNHEY and CDR2 is SMNVEV in the germline V gene (reference sequence). The CDR3 spans 13 residues. The V end was cut by 6 bases, the J end by 1 base, with 10 bases between. The CDR3 sequence: CASSRDGSYEQYV. The CDR3 DNA is TGTGCCAGCAGCCGGGACGGATCCTACGAGCAGTACGTC.

This chain uses TRBV27 with TRBJ1-1; D might be TRBD1 (6 bases). The V gene's germline CDR1 is MNHEY and CDR2 SMNVEV (reference sequence). Trimming cost V 6 bases and J 4 bases, with 12 bases left between them. The CDR3 runs 13 residues. CDR3 residues: CASRRDTLTEAFF. The CDR3 DNA sequence: TGTGCCAGCAGAAGGGACACGCTCACTGAAGCTTTCTTT.

The genes are TRBV11-2 and TRBJ2-7; tentatively, D is TRBD1 (6 bases). There are 14 residues in the CDR3. CDR1 and CDR2 from the germline V gene are SGHAT and FQNNGV. Trimming shortened V by 5 bases and J by 2 bases, and 13 bases separated the two germline ends. CDR3 DNA: TGTGCCAGCAGCCAGGGGCGGACCACCTACGAGCAGTACGTC. Its protein product is CASSQGRTTYEQYV.

The chain employs TRBV7-3 and TRBJ2-3; 7 bases agree with TRBD2. This CDR3 is built from 17 residues. V lost 5 bases and J lost 4; bases outside the gene matches: 15. The germline CDR1 and CDR2 sequences are SGHTA and FQGTGA. DNA for the CDR3: TGTGCCAGCAGCCGAGGCGGTTCGGGAGGAGTTGCAGATACGCAGTATTTT. As protein: CASSRGGSGGVADTQYF.